This is a list of T cell receptor beta chains from one sample in a study of shared T cell receptors in the human thymus. Sequencing used immunoSEQ multiplex PCR; TCRdb keeps in-frame clones, though not all of them. The table shows roughly 68,000 clones, with 90% to 95% occurring only once. The sample consisted of thymocytes. Every receptor here comes from a human donor. Both conserved end residues are part of each CDR3. Clone sizes are given selectively: once, few, many, or a class where the clone is expanded.

clone size	J gene	V gene	CDR3 protein
-	TRBJ1-5	TRBV28	CASSRYRAYQPQHF
-	TRBJ1-2	TRBV29-1	CSVEWHGPNRNYGYTF
-	TRBJ2-5	TRBV5-5	CASSPRIAGGPQFVGETQYF
-	TRBJ1-2	TRBV2	CASSELRGARYGYTF
-	TRBJ2-1	TRBV11-2	CASSCSPCNEQFF
-	TRBJ2-1	TRBV7-3	CASSLNVGLGNEQFF
-	TRBJ1-5	TRBV6-5	CASRYQGALNQPQHF
-	TRBJ1-4	TRBV4-1	CASSPPDSATNEKLFF
-	TRBJ1-4	TRBV11-2	CASSQGLDRRDEKLFF
-	TRBJ2-3	TRBV9	CASSVGVLAGCRSTDTQYF
-	TRBJ1-2	TRBV10-3	CAISELSGSLYGYTF
once	TRBJ2-3	TRBV10-3	CAIRADLSTDTQYF
-	TRBJ2-3	TRBV2	CASSEGWLAADTQYF
-	TRBJ2-5	TRBV5-1	CASSLGDRGAQYF
-	TRBJ2-5	TRBV19	CASSSETSGGAAETQYF
-	TRBJ2-7	TRBV7-9	CASSPRQGRLDEQYF
-	TRBJ2-1	TRBV6-1	CASILGGASYNEQFF
-	TRBJ1-2	TRBV5-1	CASSLGQGKNYGYTF
once	TRBJ2-3	TRBV7-2	CASSLVCCSGEDTQYF
-	TRBJ2-2	TRBV6-6	CASSYRGAGNTGELFF
-	TRBJ2-4	TRBV29-1	CSVEVGPGVGDSKNIQYF
once	TRBJ2-3	TRBV9	CASSDRDSSTDTQYF
-	TRBJ1-6	TRBV4-3	CASSRIIRDRGRRGLFPLHF
-	TRBJ2-1	TRBV7-6	CASSFERSRAVSLSNEQFF
once	TRBJ2-7	TRBV11-3	CASSFRDTTYEQYF
-	TRBJ2-5	TRBV7-2	CASSYRSQQETQYF
-	TRBJ2-5	TRBV27	CASSPGTSGGAGQETQYF
-	TRBJ1-1	TRBV29-1	CSVEGAFF
-	TRBJ2-3	TRBV20-1	CSAYSTDTQYF
-	TRBJ1-3	TRBV7-7	CASSPAGQGPLYSGNTIYF
-	TRBJ2-5	TRBV7-2	CASSFGDILETQYF
-	TRBJ2-1	TRBV4-2	CASSQGLAESYNEQFF
-	TRBJ2-2	TRBV7-9	CASSPRGELFF
-	TRBJ1-5	TRBV10-3	CAISEKLTFNQPQHF
-	TRBJ2-1	TRBV4-3	CASSQDISGGLYNEQFF
-	TRBJ1-6	TRBV4-1	CASSLTRFGGTERSPLHF
-	TRBJ1-2	TRBV15	CATSRGDRTYGYTF